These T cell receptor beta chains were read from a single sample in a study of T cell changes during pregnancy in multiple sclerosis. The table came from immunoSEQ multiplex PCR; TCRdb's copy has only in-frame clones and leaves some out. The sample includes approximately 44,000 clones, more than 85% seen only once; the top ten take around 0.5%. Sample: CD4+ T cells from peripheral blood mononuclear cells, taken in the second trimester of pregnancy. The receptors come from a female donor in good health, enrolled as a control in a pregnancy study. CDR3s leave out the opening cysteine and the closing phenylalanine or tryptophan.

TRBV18,ASSPARALVNEQF
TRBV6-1,ASTAQGPNEKLF
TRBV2,ASRAGGLGNTIY
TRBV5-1,ASSLSTSGTPPPDTQY
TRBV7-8,ASSVMDSAAPLH
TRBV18,ASSPRGQGGETQY
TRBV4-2,ASSQFGNDRGKTQY
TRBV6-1,ASRREGTGELF
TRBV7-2,ASSLASLAEETQY
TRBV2,ASSAGPPSPLH
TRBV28,ASRGGGGSPLH
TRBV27,ASSFQRGGAKTQY